One and the same sample provided the 31 T cell receptor beta chains below, sequenced in a study of blood T cell repertoires in COVID-19. The table came from immunoSEQ multiplex PCR; TCRdb's copy has only in-frame clones and leaves some out. The table has approximately 390,000 clones, around nine tenths seen once. The material sequenced was PBMCs or T cells enriched from blood (not recorded which). These receptors were collected from a woman aged 50 to 65 who had recovered from COVID-19.

The chain uses TRBV19 and TRBJ2-3; no definite D call. Germline CDR1 and CDR2: LNHDA and SQIVND (reference sequence). V was cut by 5 bases and J by 1 base, with 16 bases left in between. This CDR3 comprises 16 residues. The CDR3 region has the DNA TGTGCCAGTAGTCCCGCCCTAGGTGCGGGCACAGATACGCAGTATTTT. This translates into CASSPALGAGTDTQYF.

V usage is TRBV6-5 and J usage is TRBJ2-5, with a possible D match to TRBD1 (6 bases). This CDR3 spans 15 amino acids. V lost 4 bases, J lost 4 bases, and 16 bases lay in between. Looked up from germline, CDR1 is MNHEY and CDR2 is SVGAGI. CDR3 sequence reads: CASSSPGTNVETQYF. In nucleotides, the CDR3 is TGTGCCAGCAGTTCCCCCGGGACAAATGTAGAGACCCAGTACTTC.

The CDR3 nucleotides read TGTGCCAGCAGTCCCGCGACTGAAGCTTTCTTT. It codes for CASSPATEAFF. V gene TRBV2 combines with J gene TRBJ1-1; the D is unclear. The CDR3 is 11 residues long. The germline V gene has CDR1 SNHLY and CDR2 FYNNEI. V shed 5 bases and J shed 5 bases, with 6 bases lying between them.

The chain has TRBV12-3 or TRBV12-4 and TRBJ1-2, with a weak D call TRBD1 (5 bases). This CDR3 is 13 amino acids long. V lost 5 bases to trimming and J lost 1 base, with 8 bases between them. CDR3: CASSRTLNYGYTF. The DNA of the CDR3 is TGTGCCAGCAGTCGGACACTTAACTATGGCTACACCTTC.

This chain uses TRBV6-6 with TRBJ1-5; D remains unclear. This CDR3 has 11 amino acids. Trimming took off 4 bases at V and 9 bases at J, with 7 bases between the two ends. CDR1 and CDR2 from the germline V gene are MNHNY and SVGAGI (reference sequence). CDR3 sequence (DNA): TGTGCCAGCAGTTTGACTGGGCCCCAGCATTTT. This sequence encodes CASSLTGPQHF.

The chain uses TRBV5-8 and TRBJ1-1; no firm D call. Germline CDR1 SGHTS, CDR2 YDEGEE. The CDR3 sequence is 15 residues long. V was clipped by 0 bases and J by 2 bases, with 11 bases between them. This CDR3 reads CASSLAVGLNTEAFF. In nucleotides, the CDR3 is TGTGCCAGCAGCTTGGCGGTCGGGTTAAACACTGAAGCTTTCTTT.

The chain uses TRBV28 and TRBJ1-4; D unresolved. V gave up 2 bases and J gave up 7 bases, with 14 bases separating them. This CDR3 region has 15 residues. The germline V gene has CDR1 MDHEN and CDR2 SYDVKM. Here the CDR3 DNA reads TGTGCCAGCAGTTTAGCTGGAGGGAAGGCTGAAAAACTGTTTTTT. Translated: CASSLAGGKAEKLFF.

The chain uses TRBV7-8 and TRBJ2-7; D uncertain. Germline V gene sequence: CDR1 SGHVS, CDR2 FQNEAQ. The CDR3 sequence is 15 residues long. The germline V and J ends were trimmed by 2 bases and 5 bases, with 16 bases remaining between them. CDR3 protein: CASSLSPLSKNEQYF. CDR3 nucleotide sequence: TGTGCCAGCAGCTTAAGCCCGCTGAGCAAGAACGAGCAGTACTTC.

The V and J genes are TRBV4-1 and TRBJ1-2; 10 bases line up with TRBD1. The CDR3 runs 18 residues. In germline, CDR1 is MGHRA, CDR2 YSYEKL. J was trimmed by 4 bases and V by 5 bases; bases with no gene match: 16. The CDR3 loop reads CASSKYAGTGEPIYGYTF. The DNA for the CDR3 is TGCGCCAGCAGCAAGTACGCCGGGACAGGGGAACCTATCTATGGCTACACCTTC.

In its sample, this clone was seen once. The same CDR3 also results from other DNA sequences found in this sample. The CDR3: CASSLGRGAFF. DNA for the CDR3: TGTGCCAGCAGCTTAGGCAGGGGAGCTTTCTTT. The chain couples TRBV5-6 to TRBJ1-1; D is possibly TRBD1 (6 bases). Germline CDR1 reads SGHDT; CDR2 reads YYEEEE. Trimming stripped 2 bases from V and 10 bases from J, with 9 bases between. This CDR3 region has 11 residues.

This sequence joins TRBV14 and TRBJ2-3; 9 nucleotides agree with TRBD2. The CDR3 runs to 15 residues. The V and J ends lost 5 bases and 2 bases, in that order; junction bases with no gene match: 5. Germline V CDR1 and CDR2: SGHDN, FVKESK. The CDR3 region has the DNA TGTGCCAGCAGCGCCTTAGCGGGGGCCACAGATACGCAGTATTTT. This codes for CASSALAGATDTQYF.

The chain combines TRBV21-1 with TRBJ1-5; whether TRBD1, the table's D call, matches the DNA was not checked. TRBV21-1 is a pseudogene locus. The CDR3 length is 16 residues. The CDR3 DNA reads TGTGCCAGCAGCACTCGTAGGGACAGTCCCGGTCAGCCCCAGCATTTT. It encodes CASSTRRDSPGQPQHF.

The chain joins TRBV19 to TRBJ2-4; weak D call: TRBD1 (6 bases). The V end was cut by 3 bases, the J end by 7 bases, with 25 bases between. Germline V gene data show CDR1 as LNHDA and CDR2 as SQIVND (reference sequence). This CDR3 is 18 amino acids long. The CDR3 coding sequence is TGTGCCAGTAGTATTACTCACATTTTTACAGGGAGTCAGAACATTCAGTACTTC. It yields the protein CASSITHIFTGSQNIQYF. Combining the CDR3 with reference TRBV19 and TRBJ2-4 gives the whole variable domain DGGITQSPKYLFRKEGQNVTLSCEQNLNHDAMYWYRQDPGQGLRLIYYSQIVNDFQKGDIAEGYSVSREKKESFPLTVTSAQKNPTAFYLCASSITHIFTGSQNIQYFGAGTRLSVL.

The chain has TRBV5-1 and TRBJ1-2, with TRBD1 matching over 9 bases. Germline V gene sequence: CDR1 SGHRS, CDR2 YFSETQ. Losses at the gene ends were 0 bases for V and 8 bases for J; bases not matched to a gene: 2. The CDR3 sequence is 13 residues long. Written as DNA, the CDR3 is TGCGCCAGCAGCTTGGGGGACAGGGTCGGCTACACCTTC. Protein: CASSLGDRVGYTF.

The chain combines TRBV6-5 with TRBJ1-1; 7 bases are a match to TRBD1. This CDR3 has 12 amino acids. Germline CDR1 is MNHEY and CDR2 is SVGAGI. J was trimmed by 7 bases and V by 6 bases; bases with no gene match: 5. CDR3 loop: CASRGTAHEAFF. The CDR3 DNA is TGTGCCAGCAGGGGGACAGCCCATGAAGCTTTCTTT.

This chain uses TRBV3-1 (or the pseudogene TRBV3-2) with TRBJ1-1, with D possibly matching TRBD1 (5 bases). V lost 2 bases and J lost 10, with 17 bases in between. The CDR3 runs 14 residues. Germline V gene lookup returns CDR1 LGHDT and CDR2 YNNKEL (reference sequence). The CDR3 sequence is CASSQRSSTGVAFF. CDR3 nucleotide sequence: TGTGCCAGCAGCCAACGGTCCTCAACAGGCGTAGCTTTCTTT.

The rearrangement links TRBV13 to TRBJ2-7; 9 nucleotides line up with TRBD1. This CDR3 is built from 15 residues. J was trimmed by 3 bases and V by 5 bases; bases with no gene match: 8. The V gene's germline CDR1 is PRHDT and CDR2 FYEKMQ (reference sequence). CDR3 protein: CASSVQGATLYEQYF. CDR3 nucleotides: TGTGCCAGCAGCGTACAGGGGGCTACACTCTACGAGCAGTACTTC.

This clone was recorded only once. The chain carries TRBV2 and TRBJ1-5, with 8 positions matching TRBD1. V was pared by 7 bases and J by 6 bases, with 11 bases of the junction left unmatched. CDR1 is SNHLY and CDR2 is FYNNEI in the germline V gene. CDR3 size: 15 residues. The CDR3 reads CASNLGQGAGQPQHF. The CDR3 nucleotides read TGTGCCAGCAACCTAGGGCAGGGGGCAGGTCAGCCCCAGCATTTT.

The V and J genes are TRBV5-5 and TRBJ2-3; 7 bases are shared with TRBD1. V trimming: 3 bases; J trimming: 4 bases; junction bases outside the gene matches: 11. CDR3 length: 16 residues. Germline lookup yields CDR1 SGHKS and CDR2 YYEKEE (reference sequence). The CDR3 here is CASSSIPGTVADTQYF. For the CDR3, the DNA is TGTGCCAGCAGCTCCATACCCGGGACAGTGGCAGATACGCAGTATTTT.

The chain couples TRBV12-3 or TRBV12-4 to TRBJ1-1; 7 positions match TRBD1. The V gene end was trimmed by 6 bases and the J gene end by 5 bases; junction bases not matched to a gene: 6. This CDR3 comprises 13 residues. The DNA of the CDR3 is TGTGCCAGCAGCTGGACAGGAGTAACTGAAGCTTTCTTT. Its protein is CASSWTGVTEAFF.

The V and J genes are TRBV5-5 and TRBJ2-5, with TRBD2 as a possible D gene (6 bases). Trimming left V 7 bases short and J 1 base short, with 17 bases between. This CDR3 is 15 amino acids long. Germline CDR1 is SGHKS and CDR2 is YYEKEE (reference sequence). The CDR3 coding sequence is TGTGCCAGCCCCTTGGGGAGGTGGCTCCAAGAGACCCAGTACTTC. Its translation is CASPLGRWLQETQYF. Full variable domain (remainder filled in from reference TRBV5-5 and TRBJ2-5): DAGVTQSPTHLIKTRGQQVTLRCSPISGHKSVSWYQQVLGQGPQFIFQYYEKEERGRGNFPDRFSARQFPNYSSELNVNALLLGDSALYLCASPLGRWLQETQYFGPGTRLLVL.

This chain connects TRBV19 to TRBJ1-5; 9 bases map to TRBD1. Trimming removed 1 base from V and 7 bases from J; junction bases left unmatched: 5. The germline CDR1 and CDR2 sequences are LNHDA and SQIVND (reference sequence). The CDR3 extends over 15 amino acids. The CDR3 sequence is CASSIGTGVDQPQHF. The DNA for the CDR3 is TGTGCCAGTAGTATAGGGACAGGGGTTGACCAGCCCCAGCATTTT.

The chain combines TRBV14 with TRBJ2-3; 10 bases are shared with TRBD2. This CDR3 contains 17 residues. Germline CDR1 and CDR2: SGHDN and FVKESK. V lost 1 base, J lost 4 bases, and 8 bases stayed unmatched. The CDR3 nucleotides are TGTGCCAGCAGCCAAGTTTTCAGCGGGGGGGCCTCAGATACGCAGTATTTT. It is translated as CASSQVFSGGASDTQYF.

The V call is TRBV19, the J call TRBJ1-1; D is ambiguous. CDR1 and CDR2 (germline): LNHDA, SQIVND (reference sequence). The CDR3 has 11 residues. Trimming left V 7 bases short and J 1 base short, with 4 bases between. CDR3 loop: CASTWNTEAFF. CDR3 nucleotide sequence: TGTGCCAGTACATGGAACACTGAAGCTTTCTTT.

This chain joins TRBV5-1 and TRBJ2-3, with 8 nucleotides matching TRBD2. Germline V CDR1 and CDR2: SGHRS, YFSETQ. J lost 1 base, V lost 1 base, and 5 bases had no gene match. This CDR3 comprises 16 residues. The CDR3 protein is CASSLKTTSGTDTQYF. CDR3 in DNA: TGCGCCAGCAGCTTGAAGACGACTAGCGGCACAGATACGCAGTATTTT.

The gene calls are TRBV5-6 and TRBJ1-2; possibly TRBD1 for D (6 bases). Trimming stripped 4 bases from V and 7 bases from J, with 11 bases between. Germline-derived CDR1 and CDR2 are SGHDT and YYEEEE. The CDR3 loop spans 12 amino acids. CDR3 residues: CASSSNRVGYTF. The DNA for the CDR3 is TGTGCCAGCAGCAGCAACAGGGTTGGCTACACCTTC.

V is TRBV27 and J is TRBJ1-4, with D possibly matching TRBD1 (5 bases). Germline loops: CDR1 MNHEY, CDR2 SMNVEV (reference sequence). The CDR3 extends over 15 amino acids. Trimming shortened V by 4 bases and J by 6 bases, and 15 bases separated the two germline ends. CDR3 nucleotide sequence: TGTGCCAGCAGTTCCCGGACCCCGGGGGATGAAAAACTGTTTTTT. Translated: CASSSRTPGDEKLFF.

The genes are TRBV7-2 and TRBJ1-2; TRBD1 might be the D (5 bases). The CDR3 sequence is 15 residues long. Between the trimmed V and J ends, which lost 9 bases and 5 bases, there was a span of 22 bases. Per the germline V gene, CDR1 is SGHTA and CDR2 is FQGNSA. In nucleotides, the CDR3 is TGTGCCAGAGACGATTTGGCACAGGCGATGTATGGCTACACCTTC. It translates to CARDDLAQAMYGYTF.

The chain links TRBV27 to TRBJ2-7, with 7 bases identical to TRBD1. Germline V gene lookup returns CDR1 MNHEY and CDR2 SMNVEV (reference sequence). V shed 6 bases and J 4 bases; nucleotides not matched to a gene: 3. This CDR3 comprises 12 residues. The CDR3 DNA reads TGTGCCAGCAGGGACAGGTCTTACGAGCAGTACTTC. This encodes CASRDRSYEQYF.

The chain carries TRBV19 and TRBJ1-5, with unresolved D. Germline loops: CDR1 LNHDA, CDR2 SQIVND (reference sequence). The CDR3 length is 13 residues. V lost 3 bases, J lost 6 bases, and 9 bases lay in between. The CDR3 DNA reads TGTGCCAGTAGTATGCGTGTAGTTCAGCCCCAGCATTTT. The encoded protein is CASSMRVVQPQHF. Together with reference TRBV19 and TRBJ1-5, the CDR3 gives the full variable domain: DGGITQSPKYLFRKEGQNVTLSCEQNLNHDAMYWYRQDPGQGLRLIYYSQIVNDFQKGDIAEGYSVSREKKESFPLTVTSAQKNPTAFYLCASSMRVVQPQHFGDGTRLSIL.

About this clone: The same CDR3 arises from other DNA sequences in this sample as well. The CDR3 DNA reads TGTGCCAGCAGCCAAGTCGCGGGAGTAAACTATGGCTACACCTTC. Its translation is CASSQVAGVNYGYTF. The chain carries TRBV3-1 (or the pseudogene TRBV3-2) and TRBJ1-2; D call uncertain. Germline lookup yields CDR1 LGHDT and CDR2 YNNKEL (reference sequence). The CDR3 has 15 amino acids. Trimming shortened V by 1 base and J by 2 bases, and 11 bases separated the two germline ends.